This is a list of T cell receptor beta chains from one sample in a study of CD8 T cell repertoires and HIV-1 epitope variants. No antigen has been assigned to these receptors. Produced via immunoSEQ multiplex PCR; TCRdb's table is partial and in-frame only. Here the sample spans thousands of clones, around 69% being singletons. Sequences were obtained from cultured CD8+ T cells derived from PBMCs. These receptors all come from a male donor with HIV. Both conserved end residues are part of each CDR3. The D gene is left open where the match is weak. The size entry is marked missing in some rows and otherwise reads once, few, many or a size class.

size	V	J	D	CDR3	DNA
.	TRBV7-7	TRBJ2-1	.	CASSLGGNYEQFF	TGTGCTAGCAGCTTAGGCGGGAATTATGAGCAGTTCTTC
.	TRBV7-9	TRBJ2-1	TRBD2	CASSLEGLAVGGEQFF	TGTGCCAGCAGCTTAGAGGGACTAGCGGTGGGTGGTGAGCAGTTCTTC
.	TRBV29-1	TRBJ2-7	TRBD2	CSAKTSGRDEQYF	TGCAGCGCCAAGACTAGCGGGAGGGACGAGCAGTACTTC
.	TRBV11-2	TRBJ2-5	.	CASSRSGHYQETQYF	TGTGCCAGCTCCCGAAGCGGGCATTACCAAGAGACCCAGTACTTC
.	TRBV18	TRBJ2-1	.	CASSPGQSSYNEQFF	TGTGCCAGCTCACCGGGGCAGAGCTCCTACAATGAGCAGTTCTTC
.	TRBV5-5	TRBJ2-7	.	CASSLVAGLFSYEQYF	TGTGCCAGCAGCTTGGTTGCGGGGCTTTTCTCCTACGAGCAGTACTTC
.	TRBV2	TRBJ1-1	TRBD1	CASKGPGGVGTEAFF	TGTGCCAGCAAGGGACCAGGGGGCGTCGGCACTGAAGCTTTCTTT
.	TRBV18	TRBJ2-7	TRBD1	CASSTGGAGEQYF	TGTGCCAGCTCGACAGGGGGCGCGGGGGAGCAGTACTTC
large	TRBV4-3	TRBJ1-4	.	CASSQDSTGNIATNEKLFF	TGCGCCAGCAGCCAAGATTCAACGGGGAACATTGCAACTAATGAAAAACTGTTTTTT
.	TRBV11-2	TRBJ2-3	TRBD2	CASSQGLAGGQLSTDTQYF	TGTGCCAGCAGCCAAGGACTAGCGGGGGGGCAATTGAGCACAGATACGCAGTATTTT
.	TRBV28	TRBJ2-3	TRBD1	CASSPAHRGQTDTQYF	TGTGCCAGCAGTCCGGCCCACAGGGGGCAGACAGATACGCAGTATTTT
few	TRBV30	TRBJ1-2	TRBD1	CAWLNDRGHGGYTF	TGTGCCTGGCTAAACGACAGGGGGCATGGTGGCTACACCTTC
.	TRBV5-6	TRBJ2-2	.	CASSPGFANTGELFF	TGTGCCAGCAGCCCAGGGTTCGCGAACACCGGGGAGCTGTTTTTT
.	TRBV14	TRBJ2-7	TRBD1	CASSQKLPGQGASEQYF	TGTGCCAGCAGCCAAAAATTACCGGGACAGGGGGCGAGCGAGCAGTACTTC
few	TRBV7-2	TRBJ1-2	.	CASSQTPGQGEGGYTF	TGTGCCAGCAGCCAGACGCCGGGACAAGGGGAGGGTGGCTACACCTTC
few	TRBV19	TRBJ1-5	.	CASTIFNGNQPQHF	TGTGCCAGTACTATTTTTAATGGCAATCAGCCCCAGCATTTT
few	TRBV19	TRBJ2-1	.	CASSMSGLYNEQFF	TGTGCCAGTAGTATGTCGGGACTTTACAATGAGCAGTTCTTC
.	TRBV5-6	TRBJ1-5	TRBD1	CASTLTGTGEVAQHF	TGTGCCAGCACCCTAACCGGGACAGGGGAAGTAGCCCAGCATTTT
few	TRBV2	TRBJ2-7	TRBD1	CASSEAFGTGNEQYF	TGTGCCAGCAGTGAGGCGTTCGGGACAGGGAACGAGCAGTACTTC
.	TRBV7-3	TRBJ1-2	TRBD1	CASSLEGQGNYGYTF	TGTGCCAGCAGCCTAGAGGGACAGGGGAACTATGGCTACACCTTC
.	TRBV7-5	TRBJ2-3	.	CATSAPSEVSSTDTQYF	TGTGCCACCAGCGCACCCTCAGAAGTCTCTAGCACAGATACGCAGTATTTT
few	TRBV7-2	TRBJ2-7	.	CASSLHSGGLYEQYF	TGTGCCAGCAGCTTACACAGCGGAGGATTGTACGAGCAGTACTTC
once	TRBV21-1	TRBJ2-2	.	CASRDTGLTGELFF	TGTGCCAGCAGGGACACAGGCTTGACCGGGGAGCTGTTTTTT